Below are 14 T cell receptor beta chains sequenced from a single sample in a study of T cell responses to AZD1222 COVID-19 vaccine. Profiling relied on immunoSEQ multiplex PCR, and the TCRdb table lists in-frame clones only, not all of them. This sample has fewer than 150,000 clones, with about nine tenths found just once. Here the sequenced sample was peripheral blood, taken on day 0 of AZD1222 vaccination. The receptors here all came from an adult in good health.

The V gene is TRBV28, the J gene TRBJ1-2; TRBD1 matches at 8 bases. Germline V lookup: CDR1 MDHEN, CDR2 SYDVKM. The CDR3 totals 13 residues. V lost 3 bases, J lost 8 bases, and 5 bases stayed unmatched. The CDR3, as DNA: TGTGCCAGCAGTTTCAGGGGGCGAGACGGCTACACCTTC. It encodes CASSFRGRDGYTF.

V usage is TRBV7-6 and J usage is TRBJ2-7; D is perhaps TRBD1 (5 bases). CDR1 is SGHVS, CDR2 FNYEAQ, per germline. The CDR3 has 14 residues. Trimming left V 2 bases short and J 2 bases short, with 10 bases between. In nucleotides, the CDR3 is TGTGCCAGCAGCTTAACAGACAGCCCCTACGAGCAGTACTTC. The encoded protein is CASSLTDSPYEQYF.

This clone showed up just once. The chain combines TRBV5-1 with TRBJ1-1, with unresolved D. Germline-derived CDR1 and CDR2 are SGHRS and YFSETQ. The CDR3 totals 15 residues. V shed 0 bases and J shed 0 bases, with 9 bases lying between them. The DNA of the CDR3 is TGCGCCAGCAGCTTGGCCGGTTACATGAACACTGAAGCTTTCTTT. Amino acid sequence: CASSLAGYMNTEAFF.

The chain combines TRBV7-9 with TRBJ1-3, with TRBD1 as a possible D gene (6 bases). CDR3 length equals 15 residues. The V end lost 5 bases, the J end lost 0 bases, and 11 bases lay between the germline ends. CDR1 is SEHNR, CDR2 FQNEAQ, per germline (reference sequence). The CDR3 coding sequence is TGTGCCAGCAGCCCCACAGGGAACTCTGGAAACACCATATATTTT. Its protein is CASSPTGNSGNTIYF.

This clone was picked up one time. The chain combines TRBV6-5 with TRBJ1-2, with D hard to call. The germline V gene encodes CDR1 MNHEY and CDR2 SVGAGI. With 2 bases removed from V and 6 bases from J, the gap between germline ends came to 16 bases. This CDR3 is 15 amino acids long. CDR3 in amino acids: CASSYDVGRSDGYTF. The CDR3 bases are TGTGCCAGCAGTTACGATGTGGGGAGGTCGGATGGCTACACCTTC.

V usage is TRBV12-5 and J usage is TRBJ1-2; 8 bases agree with TRBD1. From germline, CDR1 is LGHNT and CDR2 FRNRAP. The CDR3 consists of 18 residues. The trim removed 0 bases at V and 5 bases at J, leaving 14 bases unmatched. This CDR3 reads CASGLVREDRAISYGYTF. The CDR3 bases are TGTGCTAGTGGTTTGGTACGGGAGGACAGGGCCATTTCATATGGCTACACCTTC.

The V gene is TRBV11-2, the J gene TRBJ1-1; the D gene is possibly TRBD1 (5 bases). CDR1 is SGHAT and CDR2 is FQNNGV in the germline V gene. The CDR3 sequence is 16 residues long. Trimming took 5 bases from V and 4 from J, leaving 20 bases between them. The CDR3 DNA follows: TGTGCCAGCAGCCCCCAGGGCCGGGGGGGAGGCACTGAAGCTTTCTTT. Residues: CASSPQGRGGGTEAFF.

V gene TRBV27 combines with J gene TRBJ2-7; the match to TRBD1 covers 8 bases. The trim removed 7 bases at V and 6 bases at J, leaving 14 bases unmatched. There are 15 residues in the CDR3. The germline V gene encodes CDR1 MNHEY and CDR2 SMNVEV (reference sequence). The CDR3 sequence: CASMEDQGAWVEQYF. The CDR3, as DNA: TGTGCCAGCATGGAGGACCAGGGGGCTTGGGTCGAGCAGTACTTC.

This rearrangement joins TRBV19 to TRBJ2-1, with 7 bases identical to TRBD2. CDR1 and CDR2 (germline): LNHDA, SQIVND (reference sequence). With V trimmed by 5 bases and J by 8 bases, 6 bases remained unmatched. CDR3 size: 13 residues. The CDR3 here is CASSWRESYEQFF. CDR3 DNA: TGTGCCAGTAGTTGGCGGGAGAGCTATGAGCAGTTCTTC.

The V call is TRBV7-2, the J call TRBJ1-5; possibly TRBD1 for D (6 bases). The V gene's germline CDR1 is SGHTA and CDR2 FQGNSA. The V gene lost 1 base and the J gene lost 6 bases, with 16 bases spanning the gap. The CDR3 is 16 residues long. CDR3 loop: CASSLVAGASPQPQHF. DNA of the CDR3: TGTGCCAGCAGCTTAGTGGCGGGGGCTTCGCCTCAGCCCCAGCATTTT. The complete variable domain, with remaining parts taken from reference TRBV7-2 and TRBJ1-5, reads GAGVSQSPSNKVTEKGKDVELRCDPISGHTALYWYRQSLGQGLEFLIYFQGNSAPDKSGLPSDRFSAERTGGSVSTLTIQRTQQEDSAVYLCASSLVAGASPQPQHFGDGTRLSIL.

The rearrangement uses TRBV18 and TRBJ1-5; no reliable D call. Germline values: CDR1 KGHSH, CDR2 LQKENI. The CDR3 extends over 13 amino acids. Trimming removed 3 bases at V and 5 bases at J, with 8 bases between. CDR3 amino acids: CASSPVADQPQHF. CDR3 DNA sequence: TGTGCCAGCTCACCGGTGGCGGATCAGCCCCAGCATTTT.

This clone is a singleton in its sample. CDR3 coding DNA: TGTGCCACCGCTCAGGGATTAGGCTACGAGCAGTACTTC. Translation gives CATAQGLGYEQYF. The genes are TRBV19 and TRBJ2-5, with D maybe TRBD1 (5 bases). The DNA end is more similar to TRBJ2-7, so the J call may be wrong. The CDR3 spans 13 residues. Germline V gene sequence: CDR1 LNHDA, CDR2 SQIVND (reference sequence).

The V gene is TRBV9, the J gene TRBJ2-1, with TRBD1 matching over 10 bases. Trimming cost V 0 bases and J 4 bases; bases outside gene matches: 4. This CDR3 contains 16 residues. CDR1 and CDR2 (germline): SGDLS, YYNGEE. As DNA, the CDR3 is TGTGCCAGCAGCGTAGCGGGGGGACAGGGGTACAATGAGCAGTTCTTC. Translation gives CASSVAGGQGYNEQFF.

CDR3 DNA: TGTGCCAGCAGCTTGGTCCGGGGATTCTCCTACGAGCAGTACTTC. Its translation is CASSLVRGFSYEQYF. The rearrangement uses TRBV5-6 and TRBJ2-7; D possibly corresponds to TRBD2 (5 bases). The CDR3 contains 15 residues. V was clipped by 0 bases and J by 0 bases, with 10 bases between them. Germline V gene lookup returns CDR1 SGHDT and CDR2 YYEEEE.